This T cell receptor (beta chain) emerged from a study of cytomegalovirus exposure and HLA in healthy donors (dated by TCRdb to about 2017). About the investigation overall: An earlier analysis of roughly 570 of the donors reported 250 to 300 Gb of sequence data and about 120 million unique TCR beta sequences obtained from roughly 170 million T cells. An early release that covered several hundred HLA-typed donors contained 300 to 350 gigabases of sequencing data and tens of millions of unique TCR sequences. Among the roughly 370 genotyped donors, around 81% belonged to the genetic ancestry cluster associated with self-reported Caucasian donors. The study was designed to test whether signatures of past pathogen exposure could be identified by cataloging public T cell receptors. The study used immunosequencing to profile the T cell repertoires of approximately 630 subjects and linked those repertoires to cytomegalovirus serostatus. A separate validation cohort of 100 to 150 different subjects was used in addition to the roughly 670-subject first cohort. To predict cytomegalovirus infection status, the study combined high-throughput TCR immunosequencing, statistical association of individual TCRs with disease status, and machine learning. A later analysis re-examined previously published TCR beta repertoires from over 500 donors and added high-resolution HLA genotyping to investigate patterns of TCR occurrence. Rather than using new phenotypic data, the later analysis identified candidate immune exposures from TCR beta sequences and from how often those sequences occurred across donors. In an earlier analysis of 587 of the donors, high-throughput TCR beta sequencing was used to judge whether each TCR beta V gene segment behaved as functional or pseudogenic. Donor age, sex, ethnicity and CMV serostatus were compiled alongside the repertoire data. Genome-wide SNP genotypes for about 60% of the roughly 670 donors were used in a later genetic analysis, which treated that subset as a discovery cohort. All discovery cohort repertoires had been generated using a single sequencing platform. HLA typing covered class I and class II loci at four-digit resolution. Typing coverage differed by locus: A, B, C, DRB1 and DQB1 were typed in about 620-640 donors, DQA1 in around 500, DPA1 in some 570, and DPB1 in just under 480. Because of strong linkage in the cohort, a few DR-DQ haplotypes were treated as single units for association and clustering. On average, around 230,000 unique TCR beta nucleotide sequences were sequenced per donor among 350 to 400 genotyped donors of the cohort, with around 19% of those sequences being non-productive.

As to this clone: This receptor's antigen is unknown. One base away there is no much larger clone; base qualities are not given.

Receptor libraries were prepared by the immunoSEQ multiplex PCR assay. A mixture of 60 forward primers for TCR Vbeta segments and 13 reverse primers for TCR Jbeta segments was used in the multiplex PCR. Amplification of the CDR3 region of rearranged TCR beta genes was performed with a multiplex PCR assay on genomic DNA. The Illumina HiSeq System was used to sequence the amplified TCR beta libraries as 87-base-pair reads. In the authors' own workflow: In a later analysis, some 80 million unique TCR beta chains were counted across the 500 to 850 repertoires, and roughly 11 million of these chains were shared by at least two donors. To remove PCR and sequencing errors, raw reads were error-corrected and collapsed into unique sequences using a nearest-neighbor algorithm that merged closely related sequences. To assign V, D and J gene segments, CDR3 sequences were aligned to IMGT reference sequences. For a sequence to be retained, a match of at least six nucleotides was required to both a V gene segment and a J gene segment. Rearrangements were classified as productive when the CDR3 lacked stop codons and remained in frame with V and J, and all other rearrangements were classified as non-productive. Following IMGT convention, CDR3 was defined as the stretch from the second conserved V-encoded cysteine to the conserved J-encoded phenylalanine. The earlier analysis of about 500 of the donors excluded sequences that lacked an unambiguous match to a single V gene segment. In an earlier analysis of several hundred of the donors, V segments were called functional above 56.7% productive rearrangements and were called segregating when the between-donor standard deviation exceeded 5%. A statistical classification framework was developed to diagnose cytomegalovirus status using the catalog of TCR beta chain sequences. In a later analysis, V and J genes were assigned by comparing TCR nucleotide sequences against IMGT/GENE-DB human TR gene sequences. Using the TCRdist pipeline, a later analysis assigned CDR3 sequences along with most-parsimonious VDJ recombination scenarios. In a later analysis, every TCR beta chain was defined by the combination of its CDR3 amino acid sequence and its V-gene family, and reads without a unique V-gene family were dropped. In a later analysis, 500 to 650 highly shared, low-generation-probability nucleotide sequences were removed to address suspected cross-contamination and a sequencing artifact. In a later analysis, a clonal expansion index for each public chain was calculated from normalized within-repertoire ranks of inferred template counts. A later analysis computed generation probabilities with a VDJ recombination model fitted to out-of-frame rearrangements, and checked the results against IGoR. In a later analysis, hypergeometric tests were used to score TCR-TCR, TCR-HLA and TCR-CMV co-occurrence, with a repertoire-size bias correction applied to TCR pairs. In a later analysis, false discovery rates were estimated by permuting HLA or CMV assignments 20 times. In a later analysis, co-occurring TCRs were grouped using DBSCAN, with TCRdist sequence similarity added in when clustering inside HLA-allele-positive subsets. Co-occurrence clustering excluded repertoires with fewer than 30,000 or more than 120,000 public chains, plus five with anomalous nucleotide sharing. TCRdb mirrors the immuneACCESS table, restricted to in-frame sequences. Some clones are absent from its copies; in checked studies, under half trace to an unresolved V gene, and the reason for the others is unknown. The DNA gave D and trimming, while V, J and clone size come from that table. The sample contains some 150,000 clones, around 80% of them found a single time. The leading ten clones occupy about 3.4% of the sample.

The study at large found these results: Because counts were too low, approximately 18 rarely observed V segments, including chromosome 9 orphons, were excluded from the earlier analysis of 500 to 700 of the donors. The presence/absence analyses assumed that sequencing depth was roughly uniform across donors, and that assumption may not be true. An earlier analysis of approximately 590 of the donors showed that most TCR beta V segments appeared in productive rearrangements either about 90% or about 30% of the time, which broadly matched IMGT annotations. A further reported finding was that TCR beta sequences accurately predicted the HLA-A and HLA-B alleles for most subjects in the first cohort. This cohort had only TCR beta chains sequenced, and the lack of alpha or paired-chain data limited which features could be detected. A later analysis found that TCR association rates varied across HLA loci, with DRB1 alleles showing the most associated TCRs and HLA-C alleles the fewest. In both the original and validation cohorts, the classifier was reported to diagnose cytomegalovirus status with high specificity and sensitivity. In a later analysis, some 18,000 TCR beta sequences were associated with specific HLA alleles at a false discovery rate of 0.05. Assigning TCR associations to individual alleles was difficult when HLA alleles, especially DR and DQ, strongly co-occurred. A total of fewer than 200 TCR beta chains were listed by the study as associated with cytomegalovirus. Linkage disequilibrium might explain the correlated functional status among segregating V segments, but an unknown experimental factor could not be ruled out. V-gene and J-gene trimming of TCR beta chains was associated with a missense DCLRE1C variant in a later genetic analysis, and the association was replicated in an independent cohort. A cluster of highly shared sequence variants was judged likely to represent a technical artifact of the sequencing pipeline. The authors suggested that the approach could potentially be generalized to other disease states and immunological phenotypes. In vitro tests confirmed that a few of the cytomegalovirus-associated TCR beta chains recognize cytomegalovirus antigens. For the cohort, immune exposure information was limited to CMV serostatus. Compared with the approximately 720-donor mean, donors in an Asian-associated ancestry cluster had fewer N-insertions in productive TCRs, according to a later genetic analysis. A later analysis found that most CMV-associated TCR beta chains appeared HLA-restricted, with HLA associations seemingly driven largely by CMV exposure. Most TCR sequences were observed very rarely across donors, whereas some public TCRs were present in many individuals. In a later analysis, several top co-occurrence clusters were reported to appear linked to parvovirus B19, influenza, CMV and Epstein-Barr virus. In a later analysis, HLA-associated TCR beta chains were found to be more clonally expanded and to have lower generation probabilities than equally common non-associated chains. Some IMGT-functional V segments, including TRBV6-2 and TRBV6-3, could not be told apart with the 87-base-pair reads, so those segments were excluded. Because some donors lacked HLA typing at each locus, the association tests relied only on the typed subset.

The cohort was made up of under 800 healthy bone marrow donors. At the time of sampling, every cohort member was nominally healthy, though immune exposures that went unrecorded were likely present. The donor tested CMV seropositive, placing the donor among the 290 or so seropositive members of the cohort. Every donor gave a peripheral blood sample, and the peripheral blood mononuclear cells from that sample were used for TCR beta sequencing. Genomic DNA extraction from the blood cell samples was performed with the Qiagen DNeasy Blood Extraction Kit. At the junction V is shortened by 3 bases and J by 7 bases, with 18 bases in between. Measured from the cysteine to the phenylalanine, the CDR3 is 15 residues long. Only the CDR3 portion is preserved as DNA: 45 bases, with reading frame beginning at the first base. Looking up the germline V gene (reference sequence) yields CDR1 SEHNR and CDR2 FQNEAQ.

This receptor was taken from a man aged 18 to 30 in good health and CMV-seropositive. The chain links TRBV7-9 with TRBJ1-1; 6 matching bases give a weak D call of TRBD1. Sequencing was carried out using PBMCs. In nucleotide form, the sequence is TGTGCCAGCAGCTTCCTTCCTTCACAGGGAGTTGAAGCTTTCTTT. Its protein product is CASSFLPSQGVEAFF. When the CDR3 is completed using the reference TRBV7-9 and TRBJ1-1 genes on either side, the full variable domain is DTGVSQNPRHKITKRGQNVTFRCDPISEHNRLYWYRQTLGQGPEFLTYFQNEAQLEKSRLLSDRFSAERPKGSFSTLEIQRTEQGDSAMYLCASSFLPSQGVEAFFGQGTRLTVV.